The 9 T cell receptor beta chains presented below share a single source sample, sequenced in a study of blood T cell repertoires in COVID-19. Clones were sequenced by immunoSEQ multiplex PCR, and TCRdb holds only the in-frame ones, with some missing. The table lists about 250,000 clones, around 85% of them singletons, with roughly 4% in the top ten. Sequenced material: PBMCs or T cells enriched from blood (not recorded which). These receptors were obtained from a woman aged 25 to 45 who had recovered from COVID-19.

The chain has TRBV7-9 and TRBJ1-2, with TRBD1 identical over 7 bases. V shed 3 bases and J 7 bases; nucleotides not matched to a gene: 14. The CDR3 consists of 16 residues. Germline loops: CDR1 SEHNR, CDR2 FQNEAQ (reference sequence). The CDR3 protein is CASSFGPGRGAPGYTF. For the CDR3, the DNA is TGTGCCAGCAGCTTTGGGCCTGGCAGGGGGGCGCCTGGCTACACCTTC. Combining the CDR3 with reference TRBV7-9 and TRBJ1-2 gives the whole variable domain DTGVSQNPRHKITKRGQNVTFRCDPISEHNRLYWYRQTLGQGPEFLTYFQNEAQLEKSRLLSDRFSAERPKGSFSTLEIQRTEQGDSAMYLCASSFGPGRGAPGYTFGSGTRLTVV.

This clone was observed a handful of times. J is TRBJ2-1 and V is TRBV19, with 9 nucleotides matching TRBD1. The CDR3 spans 14 residues. Germline V CDR1 and CDR2: LNHDA, SQIVND (reference sequence). The junction had 6 bases not matched to a gene; V was cut back by 7 bases and J by 5 bases. CDR3 nucleotide sequence: TGTGCCAGTATAGGGACAGGGTTTAACAATGAGCAGTTCTTC. Protein product: CASIGTGFNNEQFF.

The chain has TRBV6-1 and TRBJ1-3; perhaps TRBD1 as D (5 bases). CDR3 size: 16 residues. Trimming took off 2 bases at V and 0 bases at J, with 11 bases between the two ends. Germline assignment: CDR1 MNHNS and CDR2 SASEGT. The CDR3 region is CASSEIGGNSGNTIYF. CDR3 in DNA: TGTGCCAGCAGTGAAATCGGGGGGAACTCTGGAAACACCATATATTTT.

This rearrangement joins TRBV13 to TRBJ2-7, with D tentatively TRBD2 (5 bases). The CDR3 contains 16 residues. Trimming took off 1 base at V and 0 bases at J, with 13 bases between the two ends. Germline V gives CDR1 PRHDT, CDR2 FYEKMQ (reference sequence). CDR3 nucleotides: TGTGCCAGCAGCTTAGAAGGCCCCGGAGGCTCCTACGAGCAGTACTTC. Protein sequence: CASSLEGPGGSYEQYF.

This rearrangement joins TRBV3-1 (or the pseudogene TRBV3-2) to TRBJ2-1; maybe TRBD2 (6 bases). V was trimmed by 3 bases and J by 15 bases, leaving 15 bases between them. Germline assignment: CDR1 LGHDT and CDR2 YNNKEL (reference sequence). The CDR3 consists of 12 residues. CDR3 nucleotide sequence: TGTGCCAGCAGCCAGCAGACTAGTCCCACGTTCTTC. It is translated as CASSQQTSPTFF.

This clone was recorded a few times. The V call is TRBV28, the J call TRBJ1-1; TRBD1 might be the D (5 bases). Germline V gene data show CDR1 as MDHEN and CDR2 as SYDVKM. This CDR3 has 13 amino acids. Trimming removed 5 bases at V and 7 bases at J, with 14 bases between. The CDR3 DNA is TGTGCCAGCAGTCCCGGACAAGGTCGTGAAGCTTTCTTT. Its translation is CASSPGQGREAFF.

The chain combines TRBV19 with TRBJ1-3; the match to TRBD1 covers 8 bases. V gave up 5 bases and J gave up 2 bases; unmatched junction bases: 8. Germline loops: CDR1 LNHDA, CDR2 SQIVND (reference sequence). This CDR3 is built from 16 residues. The CDR3 loop is CASSGPGGQAGNTIYF. The CDR3 region has the DNA TGTGCCAGTAGTGGGCCCGGGGGACAGGCTGGAAACACCATATATTTT.

The chain combines TRBV28 with TRBJ2-1, with 9 positions matching TRBD1. The CDR3 has 21 residues. The germline CDR1 and CDR2 sequences are MDHEN and SYDVKM. The ends lost 2 bases at V and 3 bases at J; junction bases unmatched: 20. The CDR3 loop reads CASSLPPGTGRTRIDYNEQFF. DNA for the CDR3: TGTGCCAGCAGTTTACCCCCGGGGACAGGGCGAACCAGGATAGACTACAATGAGCAGTTCTTC.

The rearrangement joins TRBV6-5 to TRBJ1-5; D is ambiguous. V was pared by 6 bases and J by 7 bases, with 19 bases between. Germline CDR1 MNHEY, CDR2 SVGAGI. This CDR3 comprises 15 residues. This CDR3 reads CASSTNSRGGQPQHF. The CDR3 region has the DNA TGTGCCAGCAGCACCAACAGTCGGGGAGGCCAGCCCCAGCATTTT.